Each of the 6 T cell receptor beta chains below was sequenced from the same sample in a study of cytomegalovirus exposure and HLA in healthy donors. TCRdb's table, derived via immunoSEQ multiplex PCR, lists solely in-frame clones and lacks some. Of about 73,000 clones in the sample, 85% to 95% were seen once. The sequencing sample was made of PBMCs. Receptors were obtained from a young man in good health and CMV-seronegative.

The chain links TRBV4-1 to TRBJ1-3, with unresolved D. The CDR3 is 13 residues long. Germline V CDR1 and CDR2: MGHRA, YSYEKL. Trimming removed 5 bases at V and 4 bases at J, with 9 bases between. Written as DNA, the CDR3 is TGCGCCAGCAGCTTAGCTGAGGGAAACACCATATATTTT. This sequence encodes CASSLAEGNTIYF.

This chain connects TRBV19 to TRBJ1-2; 8 nucleotides match TRBD1. Per the germline V gene, CDR1 is LNHDA and CDR2 is SQIVND (reference sequence). Unmatched junction bases numbered 15, after V lost 6 bases and J lost 6 bases. This CDR3 is built from 16 residues. CDR3 sequence (DNA): TGTGCCAGTAGGGACCCCGGACAGGGCGCGTCGGATGGCTACACCTTC. Its translation: CASRDPGQGASDGYTF.

This clone was observed once. The chain carries TRBV19 and TRBJ2-2, with a tentative D call TRBD1 (5 bases). This CDR3 contains 15 residues. CDR1 and CDR2 (germline): LNHDA, SQIVND (reference sequence). Trimming cost V 5 bases and J 0 bases, with 10 bases left between them. DNA of the CDR3: TGTGCCAGTAGTGCACAGGCAACGAACACCGGGGAGCTGTTTTTT. Its protein product is CASSAQATNTGELFF. The full variable domain, in which reference TRBV19 and TRBJ2-2 provide the parts outside the CDR3, is DGGITQSPKYLFRKEGQNVTLSCEQNLNHDAMYWYRQDPGQGLRLIYYSQIVNDFQKGDIAEGYSVSREKKESFPLTVTSAQKNPTAFYLCASSAQATNTGELFFGEGSRLTVL.

The genes are TRBV7-9 and TRBJ1-2; D is unclear. Trimming left V 5 bases short and J 4 bases short, with 14 bases between. This CDR3 region has 14 residues. The germline gives CDR1 SEHNR, CDR2 FQNEAQ (reference sequence). CDR3 DNA: TGTGCCAGCAGCCTTCGCCCCCCACTCTATGGCTACACCTTC. It is translated as CASSLRPPLYGYTF.

The chain uses TRBV29-1 and TRBJ1-5; 8 bases align to TRBD1. The trim removed 6 bases at V and 7 bases at J, leaving 8 bases unmatched. The CDR3 has 13 residues. CDR1 and CDR2 (germline): SQVTM, ANQGSEA. The CDR3: CSVATGEGQPQHF. The CDR3 DNA is TGCAGCGTGGCGACAGGGGAGGGCCAGCCCCAGCATTTT.

V and J are TRBV6-5 and TRBJ2-1, with D possibly matching TRBD1 (6 bases). Trimming pared 0 bases from V and 6 bases from J, leaving 9 bases between. This CDR3 region has 14 residues. Germline V gives CDR1 MNHEY, CDR2 SVGAGI. The CDR3 region is CASSYSGALNEQFF. The CDR3 bases are TGTGCCAGCAGTTACTCGGGGGCCCTCAATGAGCAGTTCTTC.